A selection of T cell receptor beta chains follows, all from one sample in a study of cytomegalovirus exposure and HLA in healthy donors. Data came from immunoSEQ multiplex PCR; TCRdb stores just in-frame clones and leaves some out. The table lists about 240,000 clones, more than 75% of them singletons. Sequenced: PBMCs. The receptors come from a man between 18 and 35 years old in good health and CMV-seronegative. The CDR3 runs from the conserved cysteine through the conserved F or W. Fields, in order: J gene, V gene, CDR3 protein.

TRBJ1-1,TRBV4-1,CASSQVPGENTEAFF
TRBJ2-5,TRBV10-1,CASKEQAHGETQYF
TRBJ1-5,TRBV4-3,CASSQTRGNQPQHF
TRBJ2-2,TRBV5-6,CASRSFANTGELFF
TRBJ1-2,TRBV9,CASSPGAGPNYGYTF
TRBJ2-7,TRBV4-1,CASSHAVDTRSYEQYF
TRBJ2-7,TRBV10-2,CASSVRTGGYEQYF
TRBJ2-7,TRBV28,CASSLAGGTYEQYF
TRBJ1-2,TRBV9,CASSVGSVRTGAPGYGYTF
TRBJ1-6,TRBV13,CASSLGTGNSPLHF
TRBJ2-2,TRBV7-3,CASSQARGGTGELFF
TRBJ2-3,TRBV27,CATTSSGSTDTQYF
TRBJ2-1,TRBV7-9,CASSFPTSGSRNEQFF
TRBJ2-3,TRBV28,CASSPLAGGAFASTDTQYF
TRBJ2-1,TRBV5-6,CASSSMAASGRISYNEQFF
TRBJ1-1,TRBV25-1,CASSERDVNFF
TRBJ2-7,TRBV27,CASSFEGGGVYEQYF
TRBJ2-3,TRBV7-2,CASSRRGPTDTQYF
TRBJ2-7,TRBV28,CASRPGQDYYEQYF
TRBJ2-7,TRBV28,CASSITGSQGYEQYF
TRBJ2-7,TRBV6-1,CASSEGQDRFFF
TRBJ2-1,TRBV10-3,CATGGPGDYNEQFF
TRBJ2-1,TRBV6-5,CASSYSFGGVNNEQFF
TRBJ2-5,TRBV7-9,CASSLGGAGVETQYF
TRBJ2-7,TRBV27,CASSFTQLAEQYF
TRBJ1-2,TRBV9,CASSPQTGTYTF
TRBJ2-2,TRBV6-5,CASSYGGTPYAELFF
TRBJ2-5,TRBV4-3,CASSPSVASGPPGETQYF
TRBJ1-2,TRBV10-3,CAISGDSTGPGGYTF
TRBJ2-7,TRBV27,CASSYSSSRQYEQYF
TRBJ1-2,TRBV5-3,CARTATGDYGYTF
TRBJ2-2,TRBV6-6,CASRTAGGLTGELFF
TRBJ2-3,TRBV6-5,CASTDPGRDTQYF
TRBJ2-7,TRBV27,CASSGGLRAYEQYF
TRBJ2-1,TRBV21-1,CARRRVSEQFF
TRBJ1-5,TRBV6-4,CASSDLKGKCNQPQHF
TRBJ2-3,TRBV9,CASSATSGSLADTQYF
TRBJ2-1,TRBV11-3,CASSPGGWREGSDEQFF
TRBJ1-4,TRBV6-6,CASRTGVGEKLFF
TRBJ2-1,TRBV7-9,CASSSSGAYNEQFF
TRBJ2-1,TRBV18,CASSRESGSSGEQFF